This T cell receptor beta chain was sequenced in a study of cytomegalovirus exposure and HLA in healthy donors. Study-wide findings and caveats: Later on, an analysis found that several of the most significant clusters appeared to be linked to common viral pathogens, which included parvovirus B19. In terms of immune exposure information, only CMV serostatus was available.

Worth noting for this clone: Its target is not known.

Amplification used 60 Vbeta primers and 13 Jbeta primers. Method: immunoSEQ multiplex PCR; TCRdb's copy keeps in-frame clones and lacks some. The sample shows around 200,000 clones, around 68% of them seen only once. The CDR3 is made up of 15 amino acids. With V trimmed by 2 bases and J by 4 bases, 8 bases remained unmatched. The chain couples TRBV23-1 to TRBJ2-7, with 7 bases that match TRBD1. TRBV23-1 is given ORF status, its function remaining uncertain. This TCR derives from a man aged 40-50 years in good health and CMV-seronegative. Sequenced: PBMCs. The CDR3 DNA reads as TGCGCCAGCAGTCAAAGACAGGGAGTGGGATACGAGCAGTACTTC. Translated, it gives CASSQRQGVGYEQYF.